This T cell receptor beta chain derives from a study of identical twins. The study, taken as a whole, reports: Cord blood beta clonotypes that were abundant carried fewer insertions, and memory repertoires showed no such trend.

V was trimmed by 2 bases and J by 4 bases, leaving 12 bases between them. The CDR3 spans 14 residues. This clonotype showed up just a few times. Its target is unknown. Using its own MiXCR run on the 5' RACE reads, TCRdb lists one record per CDR3 protein. Here the sample spans around 1.7 million distinct CDR3 sequences, about 32% being singletons. The TCR comes from a newborn girl in good health. The material sequenced was cord blood. The gene calls are TRBV12-3 or TRBV12-4 and TRBJ2-7; the D call may be TRBD1 or TRBD2 (5 bases each). The CDR3 spells CASSLKLRGYEQYF. The CDR3 nucleotides are TGTGCCAGCAGTTTAAAATTGAGGGGATACGAGCAGTACTTC.